Listed here is a single T cell receptor beta chain. Repertoires were generated with immunoSEQ multiplex PCR, while TCRdb's copy carries only in-frame clones and drops some. The sample carries over 150,000 clones, roughly 84% recorded once. These data are taken from a study of blood T cell repertoires in COVID-19. At the level of the study: Spain, Italy and the United States supplied samples that represented acute and convalescent COVID-19. PBMCs, B-cell-depleted T cells, or T cells were the source of the cDNA or gDNA that made up the material.

Germline loops: CDR1 SGHDT, CDR2 YYEEEE. The CDR3 length is 16 residues. Trimming removed 1 base from V and 4 bases from J, with 14 bases in between. This receptor was obtained from a man between 18 and 29 years old with active or convalescent COVID-19. The V call is TRBV5-6, the J call TRBJ2-2, with TRBD1 as a possible D gene (5 bases). The source material was peripheral blood. The CDR3 bases are TGTGCCAGCAGCTTGTTGCAGGGTCGGATCACCGGGGAGCTGTTTTTT. Its translation is CASSLLQGRITGELFF.